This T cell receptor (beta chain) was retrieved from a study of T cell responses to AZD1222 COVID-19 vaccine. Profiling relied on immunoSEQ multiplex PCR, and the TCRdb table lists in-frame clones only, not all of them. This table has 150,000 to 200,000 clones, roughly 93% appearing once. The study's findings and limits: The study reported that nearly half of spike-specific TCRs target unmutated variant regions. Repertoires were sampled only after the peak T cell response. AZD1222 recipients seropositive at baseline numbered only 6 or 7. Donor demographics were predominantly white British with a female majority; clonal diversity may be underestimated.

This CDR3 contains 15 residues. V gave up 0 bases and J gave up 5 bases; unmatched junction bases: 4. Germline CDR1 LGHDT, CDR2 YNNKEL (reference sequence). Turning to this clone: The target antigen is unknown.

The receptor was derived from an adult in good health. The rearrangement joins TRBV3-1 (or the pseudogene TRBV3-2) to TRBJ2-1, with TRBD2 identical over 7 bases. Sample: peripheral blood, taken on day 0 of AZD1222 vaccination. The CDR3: CASSQERGRDNEQFF. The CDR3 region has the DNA TGTGCCAGCAGCCAAGAGCGGGGGAGAGACAATGAGCAGTTCTTC.